This T cell receptor beta chain came from a study of blood T cell repertoires in COVID-19. The wider study: Acute and convalescent COVID-19 specimens originated in the United States, Italy and Spain. Sources were T cells, B-cell-depleted T cells, or PBMCs; the material itself was cDNA or gDNA.

In germline, CDR1 is KGHSH, CDR2 LQKENI. The CDR3 is made up of 12 amino acids. Trimming took 3 bases from V and 8 from J, leaving 10 bases between them. Authors' analysis steps: Reference gene primer amplification in the assay estimated nucleated cell counts. Only in-frame clones appear in the TCRdb table, and some are missing; sequencing was by immunoSEQ multiplex PCR. The V and J calls and clone size are taken from that table; D and trimming were inferred from the DNA. Of some 90,000 clones in the sample, 65% to 85% are singletons; the top ten hold about 4.2%. This chain joins TRBV18 and TRBJ1-2; D perhaps matches TRBD1 (5 bases). The specimen sequenced was peripheral blood. The TCR sequence derives from a man in his fifties or sixties with acute or convalescent COVID-19. CDR3 nucleotide sequence: TGTGCCAGCTCACCGGGACTGTACGGCTACACCTTC. It is translated as CASSPGLYGYTF.